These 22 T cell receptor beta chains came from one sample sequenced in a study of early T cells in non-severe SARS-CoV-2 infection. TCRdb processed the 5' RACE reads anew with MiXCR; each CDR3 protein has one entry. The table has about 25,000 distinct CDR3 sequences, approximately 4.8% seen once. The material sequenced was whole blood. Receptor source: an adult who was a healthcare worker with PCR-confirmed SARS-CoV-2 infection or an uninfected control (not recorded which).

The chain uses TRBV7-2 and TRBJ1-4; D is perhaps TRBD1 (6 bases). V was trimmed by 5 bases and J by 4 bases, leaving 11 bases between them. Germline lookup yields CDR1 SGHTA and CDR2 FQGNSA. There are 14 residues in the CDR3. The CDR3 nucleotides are TGTGCCAGCAGCCGGACAGTGCTTAATGAAAAACTGTTTTTT. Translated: CASSRTVLNEKLFF.

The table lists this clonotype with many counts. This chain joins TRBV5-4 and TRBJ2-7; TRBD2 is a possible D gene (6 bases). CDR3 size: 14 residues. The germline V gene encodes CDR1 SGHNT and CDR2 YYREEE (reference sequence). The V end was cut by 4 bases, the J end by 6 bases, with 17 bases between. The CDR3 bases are TGTGCCAGCAGCCCGGGACTTCGAGCTAGCGAGCAGTACTTC. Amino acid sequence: CASSPGLRASEQYF. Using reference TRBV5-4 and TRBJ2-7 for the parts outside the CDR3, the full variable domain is ETGVTQSPTHLIKTRGQQVTLRCSSQSGHNTVSWYQQALGQGPQFIFQYYREEENGRGNFPPRFSGLQFPNYSSELNVNALELDDSALYLCASSPGLRASEQYFGPGTRLTVT.

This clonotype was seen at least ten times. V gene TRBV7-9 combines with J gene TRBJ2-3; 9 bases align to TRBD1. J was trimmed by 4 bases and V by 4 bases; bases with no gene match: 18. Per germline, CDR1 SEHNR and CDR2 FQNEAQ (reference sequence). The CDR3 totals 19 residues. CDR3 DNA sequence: TGTGCCAGCAGCTCATATTTCACGGACAGGGGATTTGTCGCAGATACGCAGTATTTT. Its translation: CASSSYFTDRGFVADTQYF. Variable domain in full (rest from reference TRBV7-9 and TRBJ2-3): DTGVSQNPRHKITKRGQNVTFRCDPISEHNRLYWYRQTLGQGPEFLTYFQNEAQLEKSRLLSDRFSAERPKGSFSTLEIQRTEQGDSAMYLCASSSYFTDRGFVADTQYFGPGTRLTVL.

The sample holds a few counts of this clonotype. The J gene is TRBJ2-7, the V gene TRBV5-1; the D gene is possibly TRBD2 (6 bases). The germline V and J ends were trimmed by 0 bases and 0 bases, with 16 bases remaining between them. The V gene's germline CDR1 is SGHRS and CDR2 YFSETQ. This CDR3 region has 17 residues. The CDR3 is CASSLVTSPHSSYEQYF. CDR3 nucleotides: TGCGCCAGCAGCTTGGTCACTAGCCCACATAGCTCCTACGAGCAGTACTTC.

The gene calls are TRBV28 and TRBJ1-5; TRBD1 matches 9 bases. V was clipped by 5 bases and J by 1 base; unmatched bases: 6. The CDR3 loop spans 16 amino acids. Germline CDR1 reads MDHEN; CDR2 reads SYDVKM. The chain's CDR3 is CASSPQTGGSNQPQHF. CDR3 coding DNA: TGTGCCAGCAGTCCCCAGACAGGGGGGAGCAATCAGCCCCAGCATTTT.

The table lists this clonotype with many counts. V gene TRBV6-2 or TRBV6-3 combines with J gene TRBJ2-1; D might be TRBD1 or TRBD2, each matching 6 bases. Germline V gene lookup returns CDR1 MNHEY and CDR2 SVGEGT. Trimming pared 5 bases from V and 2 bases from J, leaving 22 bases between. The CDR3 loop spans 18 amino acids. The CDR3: CASSNPTGSGVTYNEQFF. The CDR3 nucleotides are TGTGCCAGCAGTAACCCGACAGGATCGGGGGTTACCTACAATGAGCAGTTCTTC.

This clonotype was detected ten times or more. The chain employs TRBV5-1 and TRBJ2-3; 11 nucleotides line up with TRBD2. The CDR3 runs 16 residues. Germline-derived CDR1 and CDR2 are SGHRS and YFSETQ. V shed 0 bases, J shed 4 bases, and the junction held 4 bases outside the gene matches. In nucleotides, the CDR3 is TGCGCCAGCAGCTTGGTACTAGCGGGAGTGGCAGATACGCAGTATTTT. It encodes CASSLVLAGVADTQYF.

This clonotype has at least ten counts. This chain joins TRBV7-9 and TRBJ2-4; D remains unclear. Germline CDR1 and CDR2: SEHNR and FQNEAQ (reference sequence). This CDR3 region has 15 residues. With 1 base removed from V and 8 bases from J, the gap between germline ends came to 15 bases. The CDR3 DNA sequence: TGTGCCAGCAGCTTAGGCACCCAAACTGGAGACATTCAGTACTTC. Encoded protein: CASSLGTQTGDIQYF.

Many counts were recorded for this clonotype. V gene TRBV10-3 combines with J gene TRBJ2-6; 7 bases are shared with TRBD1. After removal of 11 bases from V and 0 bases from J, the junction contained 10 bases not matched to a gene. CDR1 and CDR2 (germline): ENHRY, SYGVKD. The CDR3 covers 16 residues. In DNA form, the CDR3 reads TGTGCCTCTACAGGGGTGAAGCTCTCTGGGGCCAACGTCCTGACTTTC. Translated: CASTGVKLSGANVLTF.

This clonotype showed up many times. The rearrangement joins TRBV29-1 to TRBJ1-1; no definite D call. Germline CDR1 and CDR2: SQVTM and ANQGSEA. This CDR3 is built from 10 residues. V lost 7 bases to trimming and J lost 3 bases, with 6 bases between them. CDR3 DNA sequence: TGCAGCGGCGCTTACACTGAAGCTTTCTTT. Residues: CSGAYTEAFF. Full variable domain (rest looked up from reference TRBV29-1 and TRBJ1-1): SAVISQKPSRDICQRGTSLTIQCQVDSQVTMMFWYRQQPGQSLTLIATANQGSEATYESGFVIDKFPISRPNLTFSTLTVSNMSPEDSSIYLCSGAYTEAFFGQGTRLTVV.

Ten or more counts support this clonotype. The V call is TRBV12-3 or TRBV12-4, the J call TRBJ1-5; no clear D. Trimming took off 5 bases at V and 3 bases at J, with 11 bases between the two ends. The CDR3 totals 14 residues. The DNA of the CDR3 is TGTGCCAGCAGTGTAAGATTTCCCAATCAGCCCCAGCATTTT. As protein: CASSVRFPNQPQHF.

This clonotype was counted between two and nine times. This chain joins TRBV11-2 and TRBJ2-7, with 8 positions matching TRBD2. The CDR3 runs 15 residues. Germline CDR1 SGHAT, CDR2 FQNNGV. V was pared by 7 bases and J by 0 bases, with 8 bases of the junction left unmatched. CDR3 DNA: TGTGCCAGCATCCCACTAGCGGATAGCTCCTACGAGCAGTACTTC. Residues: CASIPLADSSYEQYF.

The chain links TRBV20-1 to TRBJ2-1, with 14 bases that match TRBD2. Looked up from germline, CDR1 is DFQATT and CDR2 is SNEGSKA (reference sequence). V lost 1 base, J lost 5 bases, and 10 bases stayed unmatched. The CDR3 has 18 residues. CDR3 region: CSARGPGTSGSLDNEQFF. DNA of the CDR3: TGCAGTGCTAGAGGTCCCGGGACTAGCGGGAGTTTGGACAATGAGCAGTTCTTC.

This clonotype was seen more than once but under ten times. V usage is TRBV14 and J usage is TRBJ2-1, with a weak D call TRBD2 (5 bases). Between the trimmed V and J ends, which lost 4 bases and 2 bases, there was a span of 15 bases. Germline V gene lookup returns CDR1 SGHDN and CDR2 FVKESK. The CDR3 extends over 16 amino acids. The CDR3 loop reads CASSLTGSPAYNEQFF. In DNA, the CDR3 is TGTGCCAGCAGCCTTACGGGATCCCCCGCCTACAATGAGCAGTTCTTC.

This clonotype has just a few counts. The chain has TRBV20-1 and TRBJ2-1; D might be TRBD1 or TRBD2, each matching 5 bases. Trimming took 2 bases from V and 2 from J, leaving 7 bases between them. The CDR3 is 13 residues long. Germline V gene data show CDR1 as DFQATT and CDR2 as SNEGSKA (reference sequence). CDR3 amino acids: CSARSGPYNEQFF. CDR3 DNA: TGCAGTGCTAGATCGGGACCCTACAATGAGCAGTTCTTC.

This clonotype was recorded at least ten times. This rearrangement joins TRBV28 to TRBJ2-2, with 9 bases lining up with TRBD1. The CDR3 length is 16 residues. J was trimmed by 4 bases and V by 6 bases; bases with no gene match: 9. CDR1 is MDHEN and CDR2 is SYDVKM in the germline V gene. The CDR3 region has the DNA TGTGCCAGCAGCCCTCACCGGGACAGGGCCACCGGGGAGCTGTTTTTT. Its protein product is CASSPHRDRATGELFF. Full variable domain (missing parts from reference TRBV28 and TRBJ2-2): DVKVTQSSRYLVKRTGEKVFLECVQDMDHENMFWYRQDPGLGLRLIYFSYDVKMKEKGDIPEGYSVSREKKERFSLILESASTNQTSMYLCASSPHRDRATGELFFGEGSRLTVL.

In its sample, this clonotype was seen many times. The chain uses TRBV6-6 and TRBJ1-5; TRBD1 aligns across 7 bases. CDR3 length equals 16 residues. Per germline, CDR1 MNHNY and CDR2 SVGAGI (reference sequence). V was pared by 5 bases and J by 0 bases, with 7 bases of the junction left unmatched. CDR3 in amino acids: CASSPRTGDSNQPQHF. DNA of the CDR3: TGTGCCAGCAGTCCCAGGACAGGAGATAGCAATCAGCCCCAGCATTTT.

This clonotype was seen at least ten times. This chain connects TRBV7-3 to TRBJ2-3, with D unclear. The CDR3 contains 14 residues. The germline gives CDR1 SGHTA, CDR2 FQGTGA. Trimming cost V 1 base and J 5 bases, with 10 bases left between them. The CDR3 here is CASSLKGSIDTQYF. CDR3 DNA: TGTGCCAGCAGCTTAAAGGGTTCAATAGATACGCAGTATTTT. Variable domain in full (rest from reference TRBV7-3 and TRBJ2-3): GAGVSQTPSNKVTEKGKYVELRCDPISGHTALYWYRQSLGQGPEFLIYFQGTGAADDSGLPNDRFFAVRPEGSVSTLKIQRTERGDSAVYLCASSLKGSIDTQYFGPGTRLTVL.

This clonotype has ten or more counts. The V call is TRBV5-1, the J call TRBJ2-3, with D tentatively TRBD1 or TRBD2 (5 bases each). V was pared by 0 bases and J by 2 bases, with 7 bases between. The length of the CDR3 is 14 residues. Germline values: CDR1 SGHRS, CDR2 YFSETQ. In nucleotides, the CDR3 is TGCGCCAGCAGCTTGGCTGGGACCACAGATACGCAGTATTTT. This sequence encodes CASSLAGTTDTQYF.

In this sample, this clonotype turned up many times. The CDR3 sequence is CASSLAINTGELFF. CDR3 DNA sequence: TGCGCCAGCAGCTTGGCCATTAACACCGGGGAGCTGTTTTTT. The gene calls are TRBV5-1 and TRBJ2-2; the D is unclear. The CDR3 runs to 14 residues. V lost 0 bases to trimming and J lost 2 bases, with 5 bases between them. Germline CDR1 is SGHRS and CDR2 is YFSETQ.

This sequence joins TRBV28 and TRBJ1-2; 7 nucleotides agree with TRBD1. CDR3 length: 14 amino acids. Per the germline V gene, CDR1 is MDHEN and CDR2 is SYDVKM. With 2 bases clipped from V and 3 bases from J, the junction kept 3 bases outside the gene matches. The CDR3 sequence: CASSLTGAHYGYTF. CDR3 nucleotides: TGTGCCAGCAGTTTAACAGGGGCGCACTATGGCTACACCTTC.

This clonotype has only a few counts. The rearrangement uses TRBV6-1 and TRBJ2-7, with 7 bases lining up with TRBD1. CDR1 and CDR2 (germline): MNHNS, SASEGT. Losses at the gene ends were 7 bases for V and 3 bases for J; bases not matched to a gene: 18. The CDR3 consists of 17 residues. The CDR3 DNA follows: TGTGCCAGCACCCCGTCACAGGGGACGGAAAAGAGCTACGAGCAGTACTTC. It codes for CASTPSQGTEKSYEQYF.